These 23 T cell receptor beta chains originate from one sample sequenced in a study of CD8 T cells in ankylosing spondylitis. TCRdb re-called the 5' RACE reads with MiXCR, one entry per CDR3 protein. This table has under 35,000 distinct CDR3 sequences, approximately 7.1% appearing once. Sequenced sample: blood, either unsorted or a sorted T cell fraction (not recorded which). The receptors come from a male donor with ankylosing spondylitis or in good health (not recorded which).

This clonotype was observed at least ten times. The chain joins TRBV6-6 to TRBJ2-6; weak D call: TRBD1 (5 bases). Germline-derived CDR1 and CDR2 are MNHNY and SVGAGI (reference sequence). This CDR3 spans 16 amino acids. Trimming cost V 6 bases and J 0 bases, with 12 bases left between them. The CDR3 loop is CASRGPEGSGANVLTF. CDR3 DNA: TGTGCCAGCAGGGGGCCTGAAGGCTCTGGGGCCAACGTCCTGACTTTC.

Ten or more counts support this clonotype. CDR3 nucleotides: TGTGCCAGCAGCTTATTCGGGACTGAGGGCAATGAGCAGTTCTTC. Translating gives CASSLFGTEGNEQFF. V gene TRBV7-9 combines with J gene TRBJ2-1, with D possibly being TRBD2 (6 bases). CDR3 size: 15 residues. V lost 2 bases, J lost 6 bases, and 14 bases lay in between. Per germline, CDR1 SEHNR and CDR2 FQNEAQ (reference sequence).

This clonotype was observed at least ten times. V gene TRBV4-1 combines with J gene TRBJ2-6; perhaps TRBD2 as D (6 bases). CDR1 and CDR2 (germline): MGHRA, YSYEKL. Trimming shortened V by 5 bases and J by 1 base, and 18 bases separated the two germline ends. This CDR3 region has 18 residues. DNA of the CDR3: TGCGCCAGCAGCGACTGGACTACCCGGCCTTCTGGGGCCAACGTCCTGACTTTC. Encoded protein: CASSDWTTRPSGANVLTF.

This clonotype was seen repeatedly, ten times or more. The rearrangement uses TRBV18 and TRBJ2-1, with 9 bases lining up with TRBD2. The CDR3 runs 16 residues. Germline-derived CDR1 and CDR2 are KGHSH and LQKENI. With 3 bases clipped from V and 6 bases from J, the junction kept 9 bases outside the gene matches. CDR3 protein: CASSPLGLADVNEQFF. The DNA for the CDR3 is TGTGCCAGCTCACCCCTGGGACTAGCTGACGTCAATGAGCAGTTCTTC.

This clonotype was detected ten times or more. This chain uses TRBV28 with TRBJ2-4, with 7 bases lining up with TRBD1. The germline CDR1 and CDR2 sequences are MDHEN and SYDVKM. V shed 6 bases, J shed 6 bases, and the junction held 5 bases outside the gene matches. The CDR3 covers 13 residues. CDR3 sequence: CASRTTGTNIQYF. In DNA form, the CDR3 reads TGTGCCAGCAGGACGACAGGGACAAACATTCAGTACTTC.

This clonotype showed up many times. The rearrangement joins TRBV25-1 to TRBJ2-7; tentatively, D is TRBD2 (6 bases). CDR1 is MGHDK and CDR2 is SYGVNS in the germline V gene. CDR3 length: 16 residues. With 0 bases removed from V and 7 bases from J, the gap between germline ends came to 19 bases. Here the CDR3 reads CASSEYSGRATEEQYF. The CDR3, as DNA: TGTGCCAGCAGTGAATATAGCGGCAGAGCGACGGAGGAGCAGTACTTC.

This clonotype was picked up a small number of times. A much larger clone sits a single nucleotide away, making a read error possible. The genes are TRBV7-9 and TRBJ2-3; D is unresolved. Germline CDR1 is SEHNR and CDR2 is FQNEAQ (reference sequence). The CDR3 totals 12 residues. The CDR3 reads CTSSASVDTQYF. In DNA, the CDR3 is TGTACCAGCAGCGCCAGTGTAGATACGCAGTATTTT.

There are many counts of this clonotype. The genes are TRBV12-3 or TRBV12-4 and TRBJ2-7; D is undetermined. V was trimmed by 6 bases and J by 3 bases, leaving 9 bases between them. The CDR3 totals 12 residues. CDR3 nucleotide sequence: TGTGCCAGCAGCTATACGAACTACGAGCAGTACTTC. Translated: CASSYTNYEQYF.

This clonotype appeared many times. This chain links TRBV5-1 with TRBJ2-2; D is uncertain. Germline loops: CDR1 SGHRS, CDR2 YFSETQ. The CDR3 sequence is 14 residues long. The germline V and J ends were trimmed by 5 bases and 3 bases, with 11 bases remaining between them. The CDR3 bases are TGCGCCAGCAGTCGGGCGTCGGACACCGGGGAGCTGTTTTTT. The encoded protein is CASSRASDTGELFF.

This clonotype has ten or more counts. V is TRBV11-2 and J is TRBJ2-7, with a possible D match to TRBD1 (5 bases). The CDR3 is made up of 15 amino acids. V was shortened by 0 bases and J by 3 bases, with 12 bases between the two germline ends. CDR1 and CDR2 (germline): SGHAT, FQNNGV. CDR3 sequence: CASSLEPRAYYEQYF. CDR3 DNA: TGTGCCAGCAGCTTAGAACCCAGGGCCTACTACGAGCAGTACTTC.

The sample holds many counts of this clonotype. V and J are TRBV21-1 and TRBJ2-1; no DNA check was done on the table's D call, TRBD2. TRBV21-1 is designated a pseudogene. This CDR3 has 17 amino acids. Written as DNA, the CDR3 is TGTGCCAGCAGCAAAGAGGAGAGCGGGAGGTTTGGAAATGAGCAGTTCTTC. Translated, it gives CASSKEESGRFGNEQFF.

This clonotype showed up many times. The CDR3 sequence is CASSSNSYEQYF. The DNA for the CDR3 is TGTGCCAGCAGTTCTAACAGCTACGAGCAGTACTTC. The chain couples TRBV6-5 to TRBJ2-7; D call uncertain. The germline CDR1 and CDR2 sequences are MNHEY and SVGAGI. CDR3 length: 12 residues. Deletions cut 4 bases from V and 3 bases from J, with 7 bases between.

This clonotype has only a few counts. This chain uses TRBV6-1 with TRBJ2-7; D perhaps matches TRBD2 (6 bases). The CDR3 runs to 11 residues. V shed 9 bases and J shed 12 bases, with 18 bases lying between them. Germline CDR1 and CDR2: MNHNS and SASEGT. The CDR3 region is CASTRDSLAYF. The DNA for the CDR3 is TGTGCCAGTACCCGGGACTCCTTGGCGTACTTC.

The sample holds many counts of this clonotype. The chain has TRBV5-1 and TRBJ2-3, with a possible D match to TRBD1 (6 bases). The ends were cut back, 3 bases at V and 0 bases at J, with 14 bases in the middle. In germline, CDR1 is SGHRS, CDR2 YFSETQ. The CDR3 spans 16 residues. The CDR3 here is CASSSDGQPSTDTQYF. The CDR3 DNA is TGCGCCAGCAGCTCTGACGGACAGCCTAGCACAGATACGCAGTATTTT.

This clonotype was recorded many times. This CDR3 is CASRMGTGTDTQYF. CDR3 DNA sequence: TGTGCCAGCAGGATGGGAACAGGGACAGATACGCAGTATTTT. The chain has TRBV9 and TRBJ2-3, with D maybe TRBD1 (6 bases). CDR3 size: 14 residues. V lost 5 bases, J lost 3 bases, and 13 bases lay in between. Looked up from germline, CDR1 is SGDLS and CDR2 is YYNGEE.

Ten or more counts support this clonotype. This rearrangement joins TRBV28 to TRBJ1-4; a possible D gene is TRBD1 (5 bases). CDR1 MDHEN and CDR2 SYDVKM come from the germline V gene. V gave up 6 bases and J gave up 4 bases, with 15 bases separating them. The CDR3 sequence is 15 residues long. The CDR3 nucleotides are TGTGCCAGCAGCTGGGGGGGGAGCAGTAATGAAAAACTGTTTTTT. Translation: CASSWGGSSNEKLFF.

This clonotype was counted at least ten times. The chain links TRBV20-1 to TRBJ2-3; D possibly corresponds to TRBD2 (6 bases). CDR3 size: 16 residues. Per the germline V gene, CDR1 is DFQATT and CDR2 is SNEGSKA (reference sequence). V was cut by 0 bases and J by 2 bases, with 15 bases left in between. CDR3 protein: CSARDLGRGDTDTQYF. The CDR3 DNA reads TGCAGTGCTAGAGACCTCGGGAGAGGGGACACAGATACGCAGTATTTT.

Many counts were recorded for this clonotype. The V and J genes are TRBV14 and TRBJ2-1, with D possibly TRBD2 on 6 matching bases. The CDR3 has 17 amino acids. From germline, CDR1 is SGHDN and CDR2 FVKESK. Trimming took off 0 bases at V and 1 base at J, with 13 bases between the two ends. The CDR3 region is CASSQDPARGSYNEQFF. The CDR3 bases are TGTGCCAGCAGCCAAGATCCGGCGCGGGGATCCTACAATGAGCAGTTCTTC. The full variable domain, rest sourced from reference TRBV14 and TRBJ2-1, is EAGVTQFPSHSVIEKGQTVTLRCDPISGHDNLYWYRRVMGKEIKFLLHFVKESKQDESGMPNNRFLAERTGGTYSTLKVQPAELEDSGVYFCASSQDPARGSYNEQFFGPGTRLTVL.

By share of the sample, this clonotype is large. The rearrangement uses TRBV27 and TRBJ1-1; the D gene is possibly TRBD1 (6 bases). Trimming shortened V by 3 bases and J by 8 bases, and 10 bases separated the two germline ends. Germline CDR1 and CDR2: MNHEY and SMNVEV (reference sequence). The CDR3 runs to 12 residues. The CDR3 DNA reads TGTGCCAGCAGTTTTTGGGGGGCCGAAGCTTTCTTT. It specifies CASSFWGAEAFF.

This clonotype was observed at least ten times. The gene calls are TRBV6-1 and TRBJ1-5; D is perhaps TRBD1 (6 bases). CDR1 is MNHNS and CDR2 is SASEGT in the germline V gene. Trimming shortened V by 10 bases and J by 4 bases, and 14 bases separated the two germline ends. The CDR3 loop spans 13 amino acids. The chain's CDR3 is CATKGGGNQPQHF. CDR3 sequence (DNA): TGTGCCACTAAGGGGGGGGGAAATCAGCCCCAGCATTTT.

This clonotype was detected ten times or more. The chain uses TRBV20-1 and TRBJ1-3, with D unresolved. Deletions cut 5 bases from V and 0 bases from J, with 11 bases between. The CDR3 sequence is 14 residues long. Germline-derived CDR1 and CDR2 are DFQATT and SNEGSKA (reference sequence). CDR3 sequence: CSAPLVGSGNTIYF. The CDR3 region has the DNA TGCAGTGCTCCCCTTGTAGGCTCTGGAAACACCATATATTTT.

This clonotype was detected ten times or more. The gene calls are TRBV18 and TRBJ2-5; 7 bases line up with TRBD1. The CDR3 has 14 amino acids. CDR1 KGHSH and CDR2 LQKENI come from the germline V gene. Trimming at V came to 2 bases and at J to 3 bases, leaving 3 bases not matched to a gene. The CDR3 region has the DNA TGTGCCAGCTCACCAGAAACAGGGGAAGAGACCCAGTACTTC. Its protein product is CASSPETGEETQYF. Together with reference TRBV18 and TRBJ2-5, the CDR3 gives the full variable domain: NAGVMQNPRHLVRRRGQEARLRCSPMKGHSHVYWYRQLPEEGLKFMVYLQKENIIDESGMPKERFSAEFPKEGPSILRIQQVVRGDSAAYFCASSPETGEETQYFGPGTRLLVL.

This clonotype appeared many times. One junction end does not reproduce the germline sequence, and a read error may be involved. CDR3 bases: TGTGCCGTCAGGGGGGAGGGCTACGAGCAGTACTTC. Translated, it gives CAVRGEGYEQYF. The chain joins TRBV10-3 to TRBJ2-7, with D possibly being TRBD1 or TRBD2 (7 bases each). CDR1 is ENHRY and CDR2 is SYGVKD in the germline V gene. The CDR3 has 12 residues.